Included here is one T cell receptor beta chain sequence, with context. This CDR3 comprises 13 residues. V shed 5 bases and J shed 1 base, with 8 bases lying between them. Germline CDR1 is SGHVS and CDR2 is FQNEAQ. This record comes from a study of blood T cell repertoires in COVID-19. At the level of the study: COVID-19 samples collected from the United States, Italy and Spain covered acute and convalescent phases.

In the authors' workflow: Researchers report that nucleated cell counts were estimated from reference gene primer amplification. Sequencing used immunoSEQ multiplex PCR; TCRdb keeps in-frame clones, though not all of them. V and J calls and clone size are copied from that table; D and trimming were computed from the DNA. The sample has approximately 210,000 clones; 80% to 90% are singletons. Followed over time, Seattle patients had been enrolled while infection was active. The specimen sequenced was peripheral blood. The clonotype comes from a woman over 75 with COVID-19, enrolled during active disease. The V call is TRBV7-8, the J call TRBJ1-1; D may be TRBD1 (5 bases). CDR3 region: CASSKQENTEAFF. Here the CDR3 DNA reads TGTGCCAGCAGCAAACAGGAGAACACTGAAGCTTTCTTT.